The T cell receptor beta chain under discussion was sequenced for a study of PD-L1 blockade in urothelial cancer. Looking at the study overall: Men with urothelial cancer arising in the bladder made up about nine tenths of the roughly 29 patients. Prior chemotherapy in patients spanned 0 to 3 regimens.

The CDR3 sequence is 14 residues long. The germline gives CDR1 GTSNPN, CDR2 SVGIG (reference sequence). V lost 4 bases and J 4 bases, leaving 16 bases between the germline ends. Using immunoSEQ multiplex PCR, the repertoire was profiled, and TCRdb retains in-frame clones only, with some absent. The sample records approximately 110,000 clones, around 85% being singletons. The J gene is TRBJ1-2, the V gene TRBV30; no firm D call. The source is a man aged 45-65 years with urothelial cancer. The sample here was PBMCs, taken around atezolizumab (anti-PD-L1) treatment. CDR3 region: CAWTPPGFAYGYTF. The DNA of the CDR3 is TGTGCCTGGACCCCCCCGGGGTTCGCCTATGGCTACACCTTC.